One sample yielded the 25 T cell receptor beta chains listed below, sequenced in a study of OX40 agonist ivuxolimab in advanced cancers. Clones were sequenced by immunoSEQ multiplex PCR, and TCRdb holds only the in-frame ones, with some missing. The sample yields tens of thousands of clones, about 85% seen once. Material: CD4+ or CD8+ T cells sorted from blood, obtained in a trial of the OX40 agonist ivuxolimab. These receptors originate from an adult with an advanced solid tumor such as melanoma, head and neck, liver or kidney cancer.

About this clone itself: A junction boundary mismatches the germline segment, possibly from a read error. The V gene is TRBV5-1, the J gene TRBJ2-5; D is undetermined. Germline V gene data show CDR1 as SGHRS and CDR2 as YFSETQ. The CDR3 length is 9 residues. CDR3 sequence: CAINSNRDF. DNA of the CDR3: TGCGCCATAAACTCCAATCGAGACTTC. Complete variable domain (other parts from reference TRBV5-1 and TRBJ2-5): KAGVTQTPRYLIKTRGQQVTLSCSPISGHRSVSWYQQTPGQGLQFLFEYFSETQRNKGNFPGRFSGRQFSNSRSEMNVSTLELGDSALYLCAINSNRDFGPGTRLLVL.

The chain couples TRBV6-1 to TRBJ2-1; 8 bases map to TRBD2. Germline assignment: CDR1 MNHNS and CDR2 SASEGT. Trimming cost V 3 bases and J 3 bases; bases outside gene matches: 4. The CDR3 has 15 residues. CDR3 DNA: TGTGCCAGCAGTGAGTCTAGCGGGCTCTACAATGAGCAGTTCTTC. Its translation is CASSESSGLYNEQFF.

The genes are TRBV7-9 and TRBJ1-5; D not resolved. The CDR3 totals 12 residues. V lost 2 bases to trimming and J lost 7 bases, with 6 bases between them. Germline assignment: CDR1 SEHNR and CDR2 FQNEAQ (reference sequence). The CDR3 bases are TGTGCCAGCAGCTTACCCCAACAGCCCCAGCATTTT. Translated: CASSLPQQPQHF.

This clone was observed a handful of times. The V call is TRBV5-1, the J call TRBJ2-7, with TRBD1 matching 9 bases. The CDR3 has 15 amino acids. Trimming took 4 bases from V and 5 from J; bases not matched to a gene: 10. The germline V gene encodes CDR1 SGHRS and CDR2 YFSETQ. CDR3 sequence (DNA): TGCGCCAGCAGCGTTACTGACAGGGGGACCGACGAGCAGTACTTC. Residues: CASSVTDRGTDEQYF.

The rearrangement uses TRBV6-6 and TRBJ2-7; D is unresolved. The CDR3 has 14 residues. The V end was cut by 4 bases, the J end by 0 bases, with 10 bases between. Germline V lookup: CDR1 MNHNY, CDR2 SVGAGI (reference sequence). CDR3: CASSLIQGSYEQYF. The CDR3 DNA reads TGTGCCAGCAGTTTAATCCAAGGCTCCTACGAGCAGTACTTC.

The CDR3 DNA reads as TGTGCCAGCAGCTTATCCGGGAGTGCCTACAATGAGCAGTTCTTC. The encoded protein is CASSLSGSAYNEQFF. The chain employs TRBV7-2 and TRBJ2-1, with D possibly being TRBD2 (6 bases). The CDR3 has 15 residues. Germline loops: CDR1 SGHTA, CDR2 FQGNSA. V was trimmed by 2 bases and J by 2 bases, leaving 10 bases between them.

V is TRBV28 and J is TRBJ2-6; D unclear. The V and J ends lost 5 bases and 0 bases respectively, with 14 bases between them. Germline V gene lookup returns CDR1 MDHEN and CDR2 SYDVKM. The CDR3 sequence is 17 residues long. In nucleotides, the CDR3 is TGTGCCAGCAGTGAGACCTCGGCAAGCTCTGGGGCCAACGTCCTGACTTTC. Its translation: CASSETSASSGANVLTF.

This clone was seen only once. CDR3 residues: CASSEAYRVQPQHF. DNA of the CDR3: TGTGCCAGCAGTGAAGCTTACAGGGTCCAGCCCCAGCATTTT. The V and J genes are TRBV6-1 and TRBJ1-5; the D gene is possibly TRBD1 (6 bases). Germline CDR1 and CDR2: MNHNS and SASEGT. The CDR3 consists of 14 residues. V lost 0 bases, J lost 7 bases, and 10 bases lay in between.

This clone appeared a few times. The rearrangement joins TRBV29-1 to TRBJ2-3; 10 bases are a match to TRBD1. V gave up 5 bases and J gave up 1 base; unmatched junction bases: 9. Germline CDR1 reads SQVTM; CDR2 reads ANQGSEA. The CDR3 sequence is 16 residues long. This chain's CDR3 is CSVTRDRGSGTDTQYF. In DNA form, the CDR3 reads TGCAGCGTTACCAGGGACAGGGGTTCGGGCACAGATACGCAGTATTTT.

This chain links TRBV14 with TRBJ2-7; the D gene is possibly TRBD1 (6 bases). The CDR3 length is 18 residues. From germline, CDR1 is SGHDN and CDR2 FVKESK. Trimming pared 4 bases from V and 2 bases from J, leaving 24 bases between. CDR3: CASSPQGFDLLGTYEQYF. The CDR3 DNA follows: TGTGCCAGCAGCCCCCAGGGGTTCGATCTACTTGGTACCTACGAGCAGTACTTC.

The chain has TRBV5-1 and TRBJ2-1; unclear D gene. The germline gives CDR1 SGHRS, CDR2 YFSETQ. The CDR3 runs 13 residues. The V end was cut by 3 bases, the J end by 2 bases, with 6 bases between. The CDR3 protein is CASSYSPYNEQFF. The DNA for the CDR3 is TGCGCCAGCAGCTATAGCCCCTACAATGAGCAGTTCTTC.

The chain links TRBV5-1 to TRBJ2-1, with no clear D. This CDR3 comprises 15 residues. Deletions cut 1 base from V and 0 bases from J, with 8 bases between. Germline CDR1 and CDR2: SGHRS and YFSETQ. CDR3 sequence reads: CASSLSVSSYNEQFF. CDR3 sequence (DNA): TGCGCCAGCAGCTTGTCGGTAAGCTCCTACAATGAGCAGTTCTTC. The full variable domain, rest sourced from reference TRBV5-1 and TRBJ2-1, is KAGVTQTPRYLIKTRGQQVTLSCSPISGHRSVSWYQQTPGQGLQFLFEYFSETQRNKGNFPGRFSGRQFSNSRSEMNVSTLELGDSALYLCASSLSVSSYNEQFFGPGTRLTVL.

The rearrangement uses TRBV13 and TRBJ2-5, with D possibly TRBD2 on 5 matching bases. CDR3 length: 18 residues. Germline-derived CDR1 and CDR2 are PRHDT and FYEKMQ (reference sequence). The V gene lost 3 bases and the J gene lost 2 bases, with 22 bases spanning the gap. The CDR3: CASSFLLGSADQQETQYF. The CDR3 DNA reads TGTGCCAGCAGCTTCTTACTAGGTTCGGCAGACCAACAAGAGACCCAGTACTTC.

V gene TRBV28 combines with J gene TRBJ1-2, with TRBD1 as a possible D gene (5 bases). Trimming cost V 3 bases and J 8 bases, with 13 bases left between them. The germline gives CDR1 MDHEN, CDR2 SYDVKM. The CDR3 runs 13 residues. The CDR3 spells CASSFRQGRGYTF. The CDR3 DNA is TGTGCCAGCAGTTTTAGGCAGGGTCGGGGCTACACCTTC.

The CDR3 DNA sequence: TGCGCCAGCAGCCTCGGGGTAGCGACTAGCACAGATACGCAGTATTTT. It specifies CASSLGVATSTDTQYF. This chain connects TRBV5-1 to TRBJ2-3; tentative D call: TRBD2 (5 bases). The CDR3 length is 16 residues. V was clipped by 4 bases and J by 0 bases, with 15 bases between them. The germline V gene has CDR1 SGHRS and CDR2 YFSETQ.

The chain carries TRBV18 and TRBJ1-2; no definite D call. V was pared by 3 bases and J by 5 bases, with 13 bases between. There are 14 residues in the CDR3. The V gene's germline CDR1 is KGHSH and CDR2 LQKENI. CDR3 sequence: CASSPTADLYGYTF. CDR3 in DNA: TGTGCCAGCTCACCCACCGCGGACCTATATGGCTACACCTTC.

The chain is built from TRBV7-6 and TRBJ1-1; 10 positions agree with TRBD1. V lost 5 bases, J lost 1 base, and 4 bases stayed unmatched. The CDR3 runs to 15 residues. Germline CDR1 SGHVS, CDR2 FNYEAQ. The CDR3 bases are TGTGCCAGCAGCCTCCGGGACAGGGGGAACACTGAAGCTTTCTTT. This codes for CASSLRDRGNTEAFF.

V gene TRBV5-4 combines with J gene TRBJ2-4; D remains unclear. The CDR3 is 16 amino acids. V was pared by 2 bases and J by 0 bases, with 12 bases between. Germline values: CDR1 SGHNT, CDR2 YYREEE (reference sequence). CDR3: CASSFQVNLAKNIQYF. The CDR3 nucleotides read TGTGCCAGCAGCTTCCAGGTAAATCTAGCCAAAAACATTCAGTACTTC.

The CDR3 protein is CASSQGAEEEKLFF. In nucleotides, the CDR3 is TGTGCCAGCTCACAGGGGGCTGAGGAAGAAAAACTGTTTTTT. J is TRBJ1-4 and V is TRBV18; TRBD1 aligns across 7 bases. The V gene end was trimmed by 4 bases and the J gene end by 8 bases; junction bases not matched to a gene: 7. Germline V CDR1 and CDR2: KGHSH, LQKENI. The CDR3 consists of 14 residues.

This chain connects TRBV15 to TRBJ2-5; TRBD2 matches 7 bases. The CDR3 has 16 residues. Trimming removed 0 bases from V and 4 bases from J; junction bases left unmatched: 8. Germline CDR1 LNHNV, CDR2 YYDKDF (reference sequence). The DNA for the CDR3 is TGTGCCACCAGCAGAGAATACGGACTAGACGGAGAGACCCAGTACTTC. Translation: CATSREYGLDGETQYF.

This clone was counted a few times. The chain employs TRBV7-9 and TRBJ2-1; 9 positions match TRBD2. The CDR3 has 15 residues. With 1 base clipped from V and 10 bases from J, the junction kept 8 bases outside the gene matches. Germline V gene lookup returns CDR1 SEHNR and CDR2 FQNEAQ (reference sequence). The CDR3: CASSLVSGRQIEQFF. The CDR3 DNA is TGTGCCAGCAGCTTAGTAAGCGGGAGGCAGATCGAGCAGTTCTTC.

The rearrangement joins TRBV27 to TRBJ2-1; TRBD2 matches at 10 bases. Germline CDR1 and CDR2: MNHEY and SMNVEV (reference sequence). This CDR3 contains 17 residues. V lost 1 base to trimming and J lost 8 bases; unmatched junction nucleotides: 11. In nucleotides, the CDR3 is TGTGCCAGCAGTTTATATGGGGCAGGGACTAGCGTCTATGAGCAGTTCTTC. It encodes CASSLYGAGTSVYEQFF.

This sequence joins TRBV21-1 and TRBJ2-1; the tabulated D call, TRBD1, remains unverified against the DNA. TRBV21-1 is annotated as a pseudogene. CDR3 length equals 18 residues. The CDR3, as DNA: TGTGCCAGCAGCAAAGCACGGTTATATGAAAGGGGGCACAATGAGCAGTTCTTC. Protein sequence: CASSKARLYERGHNEQFF.

This clone was seen more than once but under ten times. V gene TRBV28 combines with J gene TRBJ1-2, with D possibly matching TRBD1 (6 bases). The CDR3 totals 16 residues. Germline V gene lookup returns CDR1 MDHEN and CDR2 SYDVKM. V was clipped by 2 bases and J by 4 bases, with 17 bases between them. The CDR3 DNA sequence: TGTGCCAGCAGTTTACCAATTGTACAGGGTGGCTATGGCTACACCTTC. Translated: CASSLPIVQGGYGYTF.

The count of this clone is one. V is TRBV5-4 and J is TRBJ1-2; the D is unclear. V was trimmed by 2 bases and J by 7 bases, leaving 15 bases between them. CDR3 length equals 14 residues. CDR1 and CDR2 from the germline V gene are SGHNT and YYREEE (reference sequence). The CDR3: CASSFSRSPGGYTF. The CDR3 DNA is TGTGCCAGCAGCTTTTCGAGATCCCCGGGTGGCTACACCTTC.